This TCR beta chain appears in the sequencing data of a study of control samples from healthy donors and cancer patients (dated by TCRdb to 2019 to 2021). From cysteine to phenylalanine, the CDR3 is 13 amino acids long. The entry retains the CDR3 DNA only, 39 bases that are in frame from base 1. The V and J ends are trimmed by 5 bases and 4 bases, leaving 9 bases between them. The germline V gene provides CDR1 KGHDR and CDR2 SFDVKD. A word on this clone: Its antigen specificity is not known. Base qualities are missing; no much larger clone stands one base away.

Library preparation was by the immunoSEQ multiplex PCR assay. The source is immuneACCESS, and TCRdb retained only in-frame sequences with V and J called. Part of the clones is not carried over; for the studies checked, unresolved V genes explain less than half of this, and the remainder is unexplained. The sample profile shows 90,000 to 120,000 clones; just under 85% of them were found once. Of the sample, approximately 6.7% is held by the ten largest clones. Sequenced material: blood. This receptor was taken from a man in his late teens or twenties in good health. The chain is encoded by TRBV24-1 joined to TRBJ2-3; the D gene lacks a confident call. The CDR3 here reads CATSVRLADTQYF. The sequenced DNA: TGTGCCACCAGTGTCAGGCTGGCAGATACGCAGTATTTT.